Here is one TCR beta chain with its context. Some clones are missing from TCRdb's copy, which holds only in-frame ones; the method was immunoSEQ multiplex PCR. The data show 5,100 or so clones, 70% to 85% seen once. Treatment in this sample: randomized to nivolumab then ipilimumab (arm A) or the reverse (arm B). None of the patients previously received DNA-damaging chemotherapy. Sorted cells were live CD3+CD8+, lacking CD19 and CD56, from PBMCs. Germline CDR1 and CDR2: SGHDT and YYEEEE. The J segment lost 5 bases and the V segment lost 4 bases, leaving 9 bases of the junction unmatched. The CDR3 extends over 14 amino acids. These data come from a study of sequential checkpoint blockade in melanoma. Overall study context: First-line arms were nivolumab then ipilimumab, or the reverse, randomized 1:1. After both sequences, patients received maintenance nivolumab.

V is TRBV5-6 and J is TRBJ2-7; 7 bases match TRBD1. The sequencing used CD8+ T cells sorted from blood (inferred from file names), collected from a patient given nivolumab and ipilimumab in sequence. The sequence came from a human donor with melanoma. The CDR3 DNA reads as TGTGCCAGCAGCCAAACGACAGGGTTACACGAGCAGTACTTC. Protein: CASSQTTGLHEQYF. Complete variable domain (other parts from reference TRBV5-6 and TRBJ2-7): DAGVTQSPTHLIKTRGQQVTLRCSPKSGHDTVSWYQQALGQGPQFIFQYYEEEERQRGNFPDRFSGHQFPNYSSELNVNALLLGDSALYLCASSQTTGLHEQYFGPGTRLTVT.